This T cell receptor beta chain was sequenced for a study of blood T cell repertoires in COVID-19. The repertoire was sequenced with immunoSEQ multiplex PCR; TCRdb's copy has only in-frame clones and lacks some. The table lists around 42,000 clones, roughly nine tenths of them singletons, with over 8% in the top ten. CDR3 size: 16 residues. Trimming pared 3 bases from V and 5 bases from J, leaving 17 bases between. The V gene's germline CDR1 is MRHNA and CDR2 SNTAGT. This TCR derives from a man under 40 with active or convalescent COVID-19. The chain is built from TRBV6-4 and TRBJ2-1; no clear D. Sequenced material: peripheral blood. The CDR3 protein is CASSEQPALSNNEQFF. DNA for the CDR3: TGTGCCAGCAGTGAACAACCGGCACTATCCAACAATGAGCAGTTCTTC.